The clone carrying this T cell receptor beta chain is labeled as medium-sized. Alpha and beta constant-region primers primed reverse transcription of about 470 ng RNA. Separate chain-specific third strand synthesis with multiplexing indices produced the alpha and beta libraries. TCRdb analysed the 5' RACE reads with MiXCR anew, one entry per CDR3 protein. The table has 9,500 to 15,000 distinct CDR3 sequences, 9.3% seen once. The data were obtained in a study of HIV-infected patients and healthy controls. All unsorted peripheral T cells were captured because whole blood was used without fractionation. This CDR3 spans 14 amino acids. The ends were cut back, 3 bases at V and 1 base at J, with 7 bases in the middle.

Sequences were derived from blood, sampled before antiretroviral therapy. The rearrangement uses TRBV12-3 or TRBV12-4 and TRBJ1-5; D is uncertain. The TCR originated in an adult with HIV infection. The donor label of this sample is uncertain. CDR3 region: CASSFSASNQPQHF. The CDR3 DNA sequence: TGTGCCAGCAGTTTCTCCGCCAGCAATCAGCCCCAGCATTTT.